Listed below are T cell receptor beta chains from one sample, sequenced in a study of blood T cell repertoires in COVID-19. The table came from immunoSEQ multiplex PCR; TCRdb's copy has only in-frame clones and leaves some out. The sample includes around 160,000 clones, approximately 80% seen only once; the top ten take approximately 12%. Sequencing was done on a sample of peripheral blood. The receptors stem from a man aged 55 to 70 with active or convalescent COVID-19. CDR3s include the opening cysteine and the closing phenylalanine or tryptophan. A D gene is named only where the DNA matches it firmly. Clone size is shown for a subset of rows, as once, few, many or a class of expanded clone.

clone size	D gene	V gene	J gene	CDR3 DNA	CDR3 protein
.	.	TRBV28	TRBJ1-6	TGTGCCAGCAGCCCAGGGTATTCACCCCTCCACTTT	CASSPGYSPLHF
.	.	TRBV13	TRBJ2-7	TGTGCCAGCAGCAACCGAGGCTCCTACGAGCAGTACTTC	CASSNRGSYEQYF
few	.	TRBV28	TRBJ1-2	TGTGCCAGCAGTTCTCAGGACAGAGCTGGCTACACCTTC	CASSSQDRAGYTF
.	.	TRBV19	TRBJ1-6	TGTGCCAGTAGTAGTTTGGACAGACGCTCACCCCTCCACTTT	CASSSLDRRSPLHF
.	.	TRBV7-8	TRBJ2-7	TGTGCCAGCAGCTTAGACTCCCCCTACGAGCAGTACTTC	CASSLDSPYEQYF
once	TRBD1	TRBV7-9	TRBJ2-1	TGTGCCAGCAGCTTAGGACAGGGGGGCTCAGTTGAGCAGTTCTTC	CASSLGQGGSVEQFF
.	TRBD1	TRBV6-5	TRBJ1-1	TGTGCCAGCAGTTATCGACAGGGGGATGAAGCTTTCTTT	CASSYRQGDEAFF
.	TRBD1	TRBV5-1	TRBJ2-4	TGCGCCAGCAGCTTGTGGGCAGGGGGACGTGGAGGCAAAAACATTCAGTACTTC	CASSLWAGGRGGKNIQYF
.	TRBD2	TRBV6-4	TRBJ2-1	TGTGCCAGCAGTGACGAGGAACTAGCGGGATCCTACAATGAGCAGTTCTTC	CASSDEELAGSYNEQFF
.	TRBD1	TRBV6-5	TRBJ2-2	TGTGCCAGCAGACCCGGGACAGAGAACACCGGGGAGCTGTTTTTT	CASRPGTENTGELFF
.	TRBD2	TRBV6-5	TRBJ2-4	TGTGCCAGCACCAGACTAGCGGGAGGTCGGAACATTCAGTACTTC	CASTRLAGGRNIQYF
once	TRBD2	TRBV7-8	TRBJ2-7	TGTGCCAGCAGCTGGGGGGGACCCTACGAGCAGTACTTC	CASSWGGPYEQYF
.	.	TRBV5-1	TRBJ2-5	TGCGCCAGCAGCGGTGGACGGAACAGGGAGAGGAGAGAGACCCAGTACTTC	CASSGGRNRERRETQYF
.	.	TRBV5-1	TRBJ1-2	TGCGCCAGCAGCTTCGGGTGGGACTATGGCTACACCTTC	CASSFGWDYGYTF
.	TRBD2	TRBV29-1	TRBJ2-3	TGCAGCGTGGTCCAGGGAGGGAGCACAGATACGCAGTATTTT	CSVVQGGSTDTQYF
.	.	TRBV7-2	TRBJ1-2	TGTGCCAGCAGCTTAATGGGGGGGGACTTCTCCTATGGCTACACCTTC	CASSLMGGDFSYGYTF
few	TRBD1	TRBV30	TRBJ1-1	TGTGCCTGGAGTGCCACCGGGACAGGTGAAGCTTTCTTT	CAWSATGTGEAFF
few	.	TRBV9	TRBJ1-2	TGTGCCAGCAGCCGCAGAGGGAGGGAGAACTATGGCTACACCTTC	CASSRRGRENYGYTF
.	.	TRBV6-6	TRBJ1-2	TGTGCCAGCAGTTACTCGAGGGGGAACCGCGAGGGCTACACCTTC	CASSYSRGNREGYTF
.	TRBD2	TRBV7-9	TRBJ2-1	TGTGCCAGCGACAGACCGGGACTAGCGGGAGTGAATGAGCAGTTCTTC	CASDRPGLAGVNEQFF
.	.	TRBV5-1	TRBJ1-3	TGCGCCAGCAGTCCAGGCTACTCTGGAAACACCATATATTTT	CASSPGYSGNTIYF
.	.	TRBV9	TRBJ2-5	TGTGCCAGCAGCCGCTTGGGCACACAAGAGACCCAGTACTTC	CASSRLGTQETQYF
.	TRBD2	TRBV19	TRBJ2-3	TGTGCCAGTAGTATTCTAGCGGGAGGGCACGGGGTGGAAACAGATACGCAGTATTTT	CASSILAGGHGVETDTQYF
.	TRBD1	TRBV5-1	TRBJ2-2	TGCGCCAGCAGCGAACAGGGGGCGGCTCCAAGCACCGGGGAGCTGTTTTTT	CASSEQGAAPSTGELFF
.	TRBD1	TRBV2	TRBJ1-6	TGTGCCAGCCCGGGGGGGACAGGGTACTCACCCCTCCACTTT	CASPGGTGYSPLHF
.	.	TRBV30	TRBJ1-2	TGTGCCTGGTCTGCGGGGGGGAACTATGGCTACACCTTC	CAWSAGGNYGYTF
once	.	TRBV19	TRBJ1-2	TGTGCCAGTAAACGGCAGGGCGAGGAAAACTATGGCTACACCTTC	CASKRQGEENYGYTF
.	TRBD1	TRBV10-3	TRBJ1-1	TGTGCCATCAGTTACCAGGGGGACACTGAAGCTTTCTTT	CAISYQGDTEAFF
once	TRBD1	TRBV7-9	TRBJ1-4	TGTGCCAGCAGTCCAACAGGGGGACTTGGTGAAAAACTGTTTTTT	CASSPTGGLGEKLFF
.	TRBD1	TRBV10-3	TRBJ1-2	TGTGCCATCAGTGCTGGGGCAGGGGGCGACGGCTACACCTTC	CAISAGAGGDGYTF